Following are 15 T cell receptor beta chains from one sample sequenced in a study of T cell repertoires in cytomegalovirus infection. TCRdb passed the reads through MiXCR, listing each CDR3 protein once. The sample records approximately 750,000 distinct CDR3 sequences, 35% to 40% being singletons. Material: PBMCs. The receptors originated from a human donor in good health (CMV status not recorded). Some clones in this sample may be carry-over from other donors' samples.

This clonotype occurred a few times. J is TRBJ2-2 and V is TRBV5-4; TRBD2 matches 8 bases. The junction had 4 bases not matched to a gene; V was cut back by 3 bases and J by 3 bases. Germline CDR1 reads SGHNT; CDR2 reads YYREEE (reference sequence). This CDR3 is 15 amino acids long. The CDR3 DNA reads TGTGCCAGCAGCTACGGACTAGCCGACACCGGGGAGCTGTTTTTT. This sequence encodes CASSYGLADTGELFF.

The chain carries TRBV7-2 and TRBJ1-6, with D possibly being TRBD1 (5 bases). Germline CDR1 and CDR2: SGHTA and FQGNSA. V was clipped by 5 bases and J by 9 bases, with 14 bases between them. This CDR3 is 14 amino acids long. The CDR3 DNA sequence: TGTGCCAGCAGCCGCGGGGGGGTAGGTTCACCCCTCCACTTT. Translating gives CASSRGGVGSPLHF.

This clonotype was detected only a few times. The gene calls are TRBV7-9 and TRBJ2-7, with D hard to call. V gave up 5 bases and J gave up 3 bases, with 17 bases separating them. The CDR3 totals 15 residues. Germline V gene lookup returns CDR1 SEHNR and CDR2 FQNEAQ (reference sequence). Here the CDR3 DNA reads TGTGCCAGCAGCGACCCCACGACTGGGCGCTACGAGCAGTACTTC. Protein: CASSDPTTGRYEQYF. Using reference TRBV7-9 and TRBJ2-7 for the parts outside the CDR3, the full variable domain is DTGVSQNPRHKITKRGQNVTFRCDPISEHNRLYWYRQTLGQGPEFLTYFQNEAQLEKSRLLSDRFSAERPKGSFSTLEIQRTEQGDSAMYLCASSDPTTGRYEQYFGPGTRLTVT.

The rearrangement links TRBV7-2 to TRBJ1-5, with a possible D match to TRBD1 (6 bases). The length of the CDR3 is 15 residues. Germline loops: CDR1 SGHTA, CDR2 FQGNSA. V gave up 5 bases and J gave up 6 bases, with 17 bases separating them. The CDR3 is CASSRKSGAGQPQHF. The DNA of the CDR3 is TGTGCCAGCAGCCGCAAGTCGGGGGCCGGTCAGCCCCAGCATTTT.

The chain employs TRBV19 and TRBJ1-5; no clear D. CDR1 and CDR2 from the germline V gene are LNHDA and SQIVND (reference sequence). This CDR3 is built from 12 residues. The V gene lost 3 bases and the J gene lost 4 bases, with 4 bases spanning the gap. The DNA for the CDR3 is TGTGCCAGTAGTATCGAAAATCAGCCCCAGCATTTT. This codes for CASSIENQPQHF. Complete variable domain (other parts from reference TRBV19 and TRBJ1-5): DGGITQSPKYLFRKEGQNVTLSCEQNLNHDAMYWYRQDPGQGLRLIYYSQIVNDFQKGDIAEGYSVSREKKESFPLTVTSAQKNPTAFYLCASSIENQPQHFGDGTRLSIL.

The chain has TRBV5-1 and TRBJ1-4; 9 bases line up with TRBD1. V was pared by 3 bases and J by 7 bases, with 7 bases of the junction left unmatched. Germline-derived CDR1 and CDR2 are SGHRS and YFSETQ. This CDR3 contains 15 residues. This CDR3 reads CASSSTGQGFEKLFF. The CDR3 coding sequence is TGCGCCAGCAGCTCGACGGGACAGGGCTTTGAAAAACTGTTTTTT.

The rearrangement joins TRBV7-2 to TRBJ2-1, with 12 nucleotides matching TRBD2. V lost 3 bases, J lost 4 bases, and 16 bases stayed unmatched. The CDR3 is 20 residues long. The germline gives CDR1 SGHTA, CDR2 FQGNSA. The CDR3 protein is CASSFYSIRTSGTTYNEQFF. The CDR3 DNA reads TGTGCCAGCAGCTTTTACTCAATAAGGACTAGCGGGACAACTTACAATGAGCAGTTCTTC.

The rearrangement uses TRBV6-5 and TRBJ1-2; D unresolved. This CDR3 is 13 amino acids long. Trimming removed 4 bases at V and 4 bases at J, with 10 bases between. CDR1 and CDR2 (germline): MNHEY, SVGAGI. The CDR3 DNA follows: TGTGCCAGCAGTTTGAGTAGTCGCTATGGCTACACCTTC. This encodes CASSLSSRYGYTF.

The chain recombines TRBV19 with TRBJ2-6; D is uncertain. V was shortened by 9 bases and J by 2 bases, with 17 bases between the two germline ends. The CDR3 is 16 residues long. Germline-derived CDR1 and CDR2 are LNHDA and SQIVND (reference sequence). The CDR3 DNA reads TGTGCCAGAAAAAACGGGCAGCCCCCTGGGGCCAACGTCCTGACTTTC. It specifies CARKNGQPPGANVLTF.

V is TRBV12-3 or TRBV12-4 and J is TRBJ1-5; D might be TRBD1 (5 bases). This CDR3 comprises 14 residues. Trimming removed 3 bases from V and 3 bases from J, with 9 bases in between. Here the CDR3 reads CASSFGRDNQPQHF. For the CDR3, the DNA is TGTGCCAGCAGTTTCGGCAGGGACAATCAGCCCCAGCATTTT.

The chain links TRBV27 to TRBJ1-6, with unresolved D. Trimming removed 5 bases at V and 7 bases at J, with 15 bases between. The CDR3 totals 15 residues. Germline CDR1 is MNHEY and CDR2 is SMNVEV (reference sequence). CDR3 in amino acids: CASSTAVSPNSPLHF. In nucleotides, the CDR3 is TGTGCCAGCAGTACCGCGGTCAGCCCCAATTCACCCCTCCACTTT.

This clonotype was picked up many times. The chain recombines TRBV7-9 with TRBJ1-2; 8 nucleotides align to TRBD1. The V and J ends lost 5 bases and 4 bases, in that order; junction bases with no gene match: 3. The germline V gene encodes CDR1 SEHNR and CDR2 FQNEAQ (reference sequence). This CDR3 is built from 13 residues. Here the CDR3 DNA reads TGTGCCAGCAGCGACAGGGGTGGCTATGGCTACACCTTC. This codes for CASSDRGGYGYTF. The whole variable domain, remainder taken from reference TRBV7-9 and TRBJ1-2, is DTGVSQNPRHKITKRGQNVTFRCDPISEHNRLYWYRQTLGQGPEFLTYFQNEAQLEKSRLLSDRFSAERPKGSFSTLEIQRTEQGDSAMYLCASSDRGGYGYTFGSGTRLTVV.

This clonotype was detected only a few times. The genes are TRBV7-9 and TRBJ2-3; D gene uncertain. Deletions cut 10 bases from V and 2 bases from J, with 10 bases between. Looked up from germline, CDR1 is SEHNR and CDR2 is FQNEAQ (reference sequence). This CDR3 has 12 amino acids. The DNA for the CDR3 is TGTGCCACCCGGCCCGTCACAGATACGCAGTATTTT. Protein sequence: CATRPVTDTQYF.

The gene calls are TRBV6-6 and TRBJ2-3, with D uncertain. Trimming shortened V by 2 bases and J by 6 bases, and 9 bases separated the two germline ends. CDR3 length: 13 residues. Germline-derived CDR1 and CDR2 are MNHNY and SVGAGI (reference sequence). The CDR3 DNA reads TGTGCCAGCAGTTACCAAGTCACGGATACGCAGTATTTT. It yields the protein CASSYQVTDTQYF.

The chain couples TRBV6-1 to TRBJ2-3, with 12 bases matching TRBD2. The CDR3 runs to 16 residues. The V and J ends lost 6 bases and 5 bases, in that order; junction bases with no gene match: 9. Germline V gene lookup returns CDR1 MNHNS and CDR2 SASEGT. DNA for the CDR3: TGTGCCAGCAGGCTAGCGGGGGGGGGGGGTGGAGATACGCAGTATTTT. The encoded protein is CASRLAGGGGGDTQYF.